These 32 T cell receptor beta chains share one sample of origin, sequenced in a study of T cells in Graves' hyperthyroidism and ophthalmopathy. TCR beta CDR3 region amplification was performed from RNA transcripts. First-round RT-PCR with HTBI primers amplified the TCR CDR3 region. TCRdb reprocessed the multiplex PCR reads with MiXCR, giving one entry per CDR3 protein. The data contain fewer than 900,000 distinct CDR3 sequences, about a sixth of them singletons. Sequencing was performed on blood. The origin of the receptors is a man aged 18 to 35 with Graves' hyperthyroidism.

The chain has TRBV20-1 and TRBJ1-1; TRBD1 aligns across 7 bases. CDR1 and CDR2 (germline): DFQATT, SNEGSKA (reference sequence). This CDR3 region has 14 residues. Trimming cost V 2 bases and J 10 bases; bases outside gene matches: 13. The CDR3 DNA follows: TGCAGTGCTAGAATCCCGGGACAGAAAGTGGGAGCTTTCTTT. Its protein is CSARIPGQKVGAFF.

The chain has TRBV6-2 or TRBV6-3 and TRBJ2-1; 9 bases line up with TRBD1. Looked up from germline, CDR1 is MNHEY and CDR2 is SVGEGT. This CDR3 comprises 11 residues. V lost 9 bases and J lost 9; bases outside the gene matches: 3. DNA of the CDR3: TGTGCCAGGACAGGGGGAGGTGAGCAGTTCTTC. Translating gives CARTGGGEQFF.

There are many counts of this clonotype. The chain is built from TRBV7-2 and TRBJ2-1; 8 nucleotides match TRBD2. V lost 4 bases, J lost 7 bases, and 9 bases stayed unmatched. CDR1 and CDR2 from the germline V gene are SGHTA and FQGNSA. This CDR3 contains 15 residues. The CDR3 is CASSSRSSGYNEQFF. The DNA of the CDR3 is TGTGCCAGCAGCTCCCGGTCTAGCGGGTATAATGAGCAGTTCTTC.

A few counts support this clonotype. V is TRBV10-3 and J is TRBJ2-7, with 12 bases that match TRBD1. Germline V gene sequence: CDR1 ENHRY, CDR2 SYGVKD. The CDR3 consists of 16 residues. V lost 0 bases and J lost 4; bases outside the gene matches: 4. The CDR3 nucleotides are TGTGCCATCAGTGAGTCATGGGGACAGGGGGCTTACGAGCAGTACTTC. It translates to CAISESWGQGAYEQYF.

This clonotype showed up many times. The chain links TRBV11-2 to TRBJ2-1; D unresolved. The germline CDR1 and CDR2 sequences are SGHAT and FQNNGV. The CDR3 has 13 amino acids. V was pared by 5 bases and J by 6 bases, with 11 bases between. The CDR3 is CASSPHRVNEQFF. DNA for the CDR3: TGTGCCAGCAGCCCCCACAGAGTCAATGAGCAGTTCTTC.

The sample holds a few counts of this clonotype. The rearrangement links TRBV5-1 to TRBJ2-5; possible D gene TRBD2, 6 bases. V was pared by 3 bases and J by 6 bases, with 15 bases between. The CDR3 consists of 14 residues. Germline values: CDR1 SGHRS, CDR2 YFSETQ. The CDR3 DNA reads TGCGCCAGCAGCTCCCAAAGTGGAGGGAAGACCCAGTACTTC. Its protein product is CASSSQSGGKTQYF.

In its sample, this clonotype was seen a few times. This chain uses TRBV20-1 with TRBJ1-1, with unresolved D. Germline CDR1 and CDR2: DFQATT and SNEGSKA (reference sequence). This CDR3 contains 13 residues. Trimming removed 2 bases at V and 7 bases at J, with 14 bases between. CDR3 residues: CSARQAGRGEAFF. Here the CDR3 DNA reads TGCAGTGCTAGACAGGCCGGGCGAGGTGAAGCTTTCTTT.

In this sample, this clonotype turned up many times. V is TRBV20-1 and J is TRBJ2-5; TRBD1 matches 7 bases. Unmatched junction bases numbered 8, after V lost 4 bases and J lost 6 bases. The CDR3 is 13 residues long. Looked up from germline, CDR1 is DFQATT and CDR2 is SNEGSKA (reference sequence). CDR3: CSATGQSTKTQYF. The CDR3 DNA reads TGCAGTGCTACGGGACAGTCGACGAAGACCCAGTACTTC.

This clonotype turned up a few times. Germline is not matched at one junction end, which may reflect a read error. The chain carries TRBV6-9 and TRBJ1-5, with D hard to call. This CDR3 region has 14 residues. Per the germline V gene, CDR1 is MNHGY and CDR2 is SVAAGI. CDR3 sequence: CASTLWECNQPQHF. CDR3 coding DNA: TGCGCCAGCACCCTATGGGAGTGCAATCAGCCCCAGCATTTT.

With respect to this clonotype: A much larger clonotype is one base distant, so this may be a read error. The chain has TRBV28 and TRBJ1-5, with 8 nucleotides matching TRBD1. J gave up 6 bases and V 6 bases, and 7 bases lay outside the gene matches. Germline loops: CDR1 MDHEN, CDR2 SYDVKM. The CDR3 is 14 amino acids. This chain's CDR3 is CASRLRGRGQPQHF. The DNA of the CDR3 is TGTGCCAGCAGACTCAGGGGGCGCGGTCAGCCCCAGCATTTT.

The chain is built from TRBV29-1 and TRBJ2-1, with a possible D match to TRBD2 (5 bases). CDR3 length: 16 residues. Trimming stripped 4 bases from V and 4 bases from J, with 20 bases between. Germline V gives CDR1 SQVTM, CDR2 ANQGSEA. The CDR3 region has the DNA TGCAGCGTTGGTATGTGGCGGGTGATAGGATACAATGAGCAGTTCTTC. It encodes CSVGMWRVIGYNEQFF.

In its sample, this clonotype was seen a few times. The chain carries TRBV24-1 and TRBJ2-1; TRBD2 might be the D (5 bases). The CDR3 extends over 16 amino acids. Trimming took 7 bases from V and 0 from J, leaving 15 bases between them. The germline CDR1 and CDR2 sequences are KGHDR and SFDVKD. The CDR3 sequence is CATSLTTSNSYNEQFF. CDR3 DNA: TGTGCCACCAGCCTGACTACTTCGAACTCCTACAATGAGCAGTTCTTC.

This clonotype was detected a few times. A junction end diverges from the germline sequence, so it may reflect a read error. V gene TRBV27 combines with J gene TRBJ2-7; possibly TRBD1 for D (5 bases). Germline-derived CDR1 and CDR2 are MNHEY and SMNVEV (reference sequence). The CDR3 covers 14 residues. Here the CDR3 DNA reads TGTGCCGGCAGTTTATGGGCAGGGTCCTACGAGCAGTACTTC. Its translation is CAGSLWAGSYEQYF.

The chain has TRBV5-1 and TRBJ2-7; 10 bases line up with TRBD1. This CDR3 spans 14 amino acids. Germline CDR1 is SGHRS and CDR2 is YFSETQ. V trimming: 3 bases; J trimming: 6 bases; junction bases outside the gene matches: 6. CDR3 protein: CASSSRQGASEQYF. The CDR3 coding sequence is TGCGCCAGCAGCTCCAGACAGGGGGCCTCCGAGCAGTACTTC.

This clonotype has only a few counts. The chain links TRBV7-9 to TRBJ2-3; D uncertain. This CDR3 comprises 9 residues. Deletions cut 8 bases from V and 12 bases from J, with 9 bases between. CDR1 SEHNR and CDR2 FQNEAQ come from the germline V gene (reference sequence). The CDR3 protein is CASEPFQYF. In DNA, the CDR3 is TGTGCCAGCGAACCCTTTCAGTATTTT. Combining the CDR3 with reference TRBV7-9 and TRBJ2-3 gives the whole variable domain DTGVSQNPRHKITKRGQNVTFRCDPISEHNRLYWYRQTLGQGPEFLTYFQNEAQLEKSRLLSDRFSAERPKGSFSTLEIQRTEQGDSAMYLCASEPFQYFGPGTRLTVL.

There are a few counts of this clonotype. The chain has TRBV19 and TRBJ2-5; no clear D gene. This CDR3 comprises 13 residues. Trimming removed 2 bases at V and 2 bases at J, with 6 bases between. Germline loops: CDR1 LNHDA, CDR2 SQIVND (reference sequence). CDR3 nucleotide sequence: TGTGCCAGTAGTATAACCGTACAAGAGACCCAGTACTTC. This gives the protein CASSITVQETQYF. Complete variable domain (other parts from reference TRBV19 and TRBJ2-5): DGGITQSPKYLFRKEGQNVTLSCEQNLNHDAMYWYRQDPGQGLRLIYYSQIVNDFQKGDIAEGYSVSREKKESFPLTVTSAQKNPTAFYLCASSITVQETQYFGPGTRLLVL.

This clonotype was picked up a small number of times. The CDR3 coding sequence is TGTGCCAGCAGCCCTCCGGGACCTGAGGAGACCCAGTACTTC. Protein: CASSPPGPEETQYF. V usage is TRBV7-6 and J usage is TRBJ2-5; the D call may be TRBD1 or TRBD2 (5 bases each). Germline CDR1 reads SGHVS; CDR2 reads FNYEAQ. The length of the CDR3 is 14 residues. The germline V and J ends were trimmed by 5 bases and 5 bases, with 15 bases remaining between them.

This clonotype turned up a few times. The chain employs TRBV9 and TRBJ2-2; the D gene could be TRBD1 or TRBD2 (6 bases each). The germline CDR1 and CDR2 sequences are SGDLS and YYNGEE. Deletions cut 0 bases from V and 1 base from J, with 10 bases between. This CDR3 has 16 amino acids. The CDR3 nucleotides are TGTGCCAGCAGCGTAGGGGGGGCCCTGAACACCGGGGAGCTGTTTTTT. Its translation is CASSVGGALNTGELFF.

The sample holds many counts of this clonotype. The rearrangement uses TRBV29-1 and TRBJ1-1; D unclear. The CDR3 consists of 13 residues. Per germline, CDR1 SQVTM and CDR2 ANQGSEA. Trimming stripped 7 bases from V and 0 bases from J, with 12 bases between. The CDR3: CSAITQMNTEAFF. Written as DNA, the CDR3 is TGCAGCGCAATCACACAGATGAACACTGAAGCTTTCTTT.

This clonotype was detected ten times or more. The V gene is TRBV5-6, the J gene TRBJ2-1; 7 bases align to TRBD1. The ends lost 0 bases at V and 7 bases at J; junction bases unmatched: 7. CDR3 length equals 15 residues. The germline gives CDR1 SGHDT, CDR2 YYEEEE. CDR3 in DNA: TGTGCCAGCAGCTTGGGACAGGGCTTCTATAATGAGCAGTTCTTC. Translated, it gives CASSLGQGFYNEQFF. The full variable domain, with the rest looked up from reference TRBV5-6 and TRBJ2-1, is DAGVTQSPTHLIKTRGQQVTLRCSPKSGHDTVSWYQQALGQGPQFIFQYYEEEERQRGNFPDRFSGHQFPNYSSELNVNALLLGDSALYLCASSLGQGFYNEQFFGPGTRLTVL.

There are many counts of this clonotype. V gene TRBV19 combines with J gene TRBJ1-1, with a tentative D call TRBD1 (5 bases). The germline CDR1 and CDR2 sequences are LNHDA and SQIVND (reference sequence). This CDR3 spans 15 amino acids. Trimming took off 3 bases at V and 1 base at J, with 12 bases between the two ends. This chain's CDR3 is CASSMSQGANTEAFF. The CDR3, as DNA: TGTGCCAGTAGTATGAGCCAGGGCGCGAACACTGAAGCTTTCTTT.

This clonotype showed up many times. The gene calls are TRBV2 and TRBJ1-1; D not resolved. The CDR3 covers 14 residues. CDR1 is SNHLY and CDR2 is FYNNEI in the germline V gene. V was trimmed by 6 bases and J by 0 bases, leaving 11 bases between them. The CDR3 region has the DNA TGTGCCAGCAGCTTTGGTTTTATGAACACTGAAGCTTTCTTT. This translates into CASSFGFMNTEAFF.

This clonotype was counted at least ten times. The chain couples TRBV7-9 to TRBJ2-5; 9 nucleotides align to TRBD2. Trimming removed 0 bases from V and 4 bases from J; junction bases left unmatched: 6. The CDR3 is 16 amino acids. Per germline, CDR1 SEHNR and CDR2 FQNEAQ (reference sequence). In DNA, the CDR3 is TGTGCCAGCAGCTTAGCAAGGTCAGCGGGAGGAGAGACCCAGTACTTC. Translation: CASSLARSAGGETQYF.

This clonotype was picked up many times. The J gene is TRBJ1-4, the V gene TRBV11-2, with D possibly TRBD1 on 6 matching bases. V was pared by 5 bases and J by 5 bases, with 15 bases between. The CDR3 covers 15 residues. Germline CDR1 SGHAT, CDR2 FQNNGV. CDR3 sequence (DNA): TGTGCCAGCAGCCCCCCCGGGGGGCAGAATGAAAAACTGTTTTTT. As protein: CASSPPGGQNEKLFF.

The rearrangement uses TRBV20-1 and TRBJ1-2; D gene uncertain. The CDR3 extends over 14 amino acids. The V and J ends lost 0 bases and 7 bases respectively, with 15 bases between them. Germline-derived CDR1 and CDR2 are DFQATT and SNEGSKA (reference sequence). The CDR3 DNA reads as TGCAGTGCTAGAGAGGGGATCACGGGTCTTGGCTACACCTTC. It encodes CSAREGITGLGYTF.

The chain carries TRBV5-1 and TRBJ2-6; D possibly corresponds to TRBD2 (6 bases). Germline V gene lookup returns CDR1 SGHRS and CDR2 YFSETQ. The CDR3 has 15 residues. Trimming removed 2 bases at V and 2 bases at J, with 8 bases between. DNA of the CDR3: TGCGCCAGCAGCTTTAGGAGGGCTGGGGCCAACGTCCTGACTTTC. As protein: CASSFRRAGANVLTF.

This clonotype showed up just a few times. The chain carries TRBV5-1 and TRBJ2-4; D may match TRBD1 or TRBD2 (6 bases each). V was shortened by 4 bases and J by 1 base, with 15 bases between the two germline ends. The CDR3 runs to 16 residues. Germline-derived CDR1 and CDR2 are SGHRS and YFSETQ. The CDR3 DNA is TGCGCCAGCAGCCTCGGGGGCGCCGGGGCCAAAAACATTCAGTACTTC. Protein product: CASSLGGAGAKNIQYF.

This clonotype was observed many times. The rearrangement joins TRBV7-2 to TRBJ1-1; no clear D. Germline values: CDR1 SGHTA, CDR2 FQGNSA. V lost 8 bases, J lost 4 bases, and 8 bases lay in between. There are 11 residues in the CDR3. DNA for the CDR3: TGTGCCAGCCAAGGAATCACTGAAGCTTTCTTT. Its translation: CASQGITEAFF.

This clonotype was counted at least ten times. The rearrangement joins TRBV14 to TRBJ2-1; possibly TRBD2 for D (6 bases). V dropped 0 bases and J dropped 9 bases, with 9 bases sitting between them. The CDR3 length is 13 residues. The germline V gene encodes CDR1 SGHDN and CDR2 FVKESK. The CDR3 region has the DNA TGTGCCAGCAGCCAAGAGACTAGGGGTGAGCAGTTCTTC. Translating it yields CASSQETRGEQFF.

This clonotype came up many times. The chain links TRBV28 to TRBJ2-1; the match to TRBD2 covers 7 bases. Germline CDR1 is MDHEN and CDR2 is SYDVKM. V lost 2 bases and J lost 5; bases outside the gene matches: 9. This CDR3 has 16 residues. In nucleotides, the CDR3 is TGTGCCAGCAGTTTAGGGGGGAGCGGGAACAACAATGAGCAGTTCTTC. It is translated as CASSLGGSGNNNEQFF.

About this clonotype: This clone may be a read error of a much larger clone one base away. The rearrangement uses TRBV30 and TRBJ2-3, with D possibly TRBD1 on 5 matching bases. In germline, CDR1 is GTSNPN, CDR2 SVGIG (reference sequence). The CDR3 contains 15 residues. Trimming shortened V by 5 bases and J by 6 bases, and 21 bases separated the two germline ends. The CDR3 spells CAWGKGQGKRDTQYF. The CDR3, as DNA: TGTGCCTGGGGTAAGGGGCAGGGCAAAAGGGATACGCAGTATTTT. The variable domain in full, with the rest retrieved from reference TRBV30 and TRBJ2-3, is SQTIHQWPATLVQPVGSPLSLECTVEGTSNPNLYWYRQAAGRGLQLLFYSVGIGQISSEVPQNLSASRPQDRQFILSSKKLLLSDSGFYLCAWGKGQGKRDTQYFGPGTRLTVL.

This clonotype appeared a few times. This rearrangement joins TRBV4-1 to TRBJ2-7, with TRBD2 as a possible D gene (6 bases). Per germline, CDR1 MGHRA and CDR2 YSYEKL. V dropped 0 bases and J dropped 4 bases, with 25 bases sitting between them. The CDR3 extends over 19 amino acids. In nucleotides, the CDR3 is TGCGCCAGCAGCCAAGATCGAGCGGGCCACGTGGGGAGGAGATACGAGCAGTACTTC. It translates to CASSQDRAGHVGRRYEQYF.